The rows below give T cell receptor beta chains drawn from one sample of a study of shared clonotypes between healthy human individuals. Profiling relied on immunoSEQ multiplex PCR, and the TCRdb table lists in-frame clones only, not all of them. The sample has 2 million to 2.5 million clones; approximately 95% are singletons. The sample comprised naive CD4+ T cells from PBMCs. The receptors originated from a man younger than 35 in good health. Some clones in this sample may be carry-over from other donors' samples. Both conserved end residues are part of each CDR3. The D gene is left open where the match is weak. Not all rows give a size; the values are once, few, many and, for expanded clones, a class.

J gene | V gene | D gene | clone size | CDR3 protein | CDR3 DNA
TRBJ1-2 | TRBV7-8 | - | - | CASSLARTGYEGGEKANYGYTF | TGTGCCAGCAGCTTAGCCCGGACGGGGTACGAAGGGGGAGAAAAAGCTAACTATGGCTACACCTTC
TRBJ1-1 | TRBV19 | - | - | CASMVNTEAFF | TGTGCCAGTATGGTGAACACTGAAGCTTTCTTT
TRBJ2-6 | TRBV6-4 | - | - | CASSEGQPGANVLTF | TGTGCCAGCAGTGAAGGACAACCCGGGGCCAACGTCCTGACTTTC
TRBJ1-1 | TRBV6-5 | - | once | CASSQSRMNTEAFF | TGTGCCAGCAGCCAAAGTAGGATGAACACTGAAGCTTTCTTT
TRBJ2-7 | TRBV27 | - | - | CASSPDYNYEQYF | TGTGCCAGCAGTCCCGACTATAACTACGAGCAGTACTTC
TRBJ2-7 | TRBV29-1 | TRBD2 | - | CSVDFGTSGYEQYF | TGCAGCGTTGATTTCGGGACTAGCGGATACGAGCAGTACTTC
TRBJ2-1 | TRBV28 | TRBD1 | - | CASSSGGPTRYNEQFF | TGTGCCAGCAGTTCAGGGGGACCGACACGGTACAATGAGCAGTTCTTC
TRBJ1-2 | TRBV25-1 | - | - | CASSGITTGYGYTF | TGTGCCAGCAGTGGAATTACGACAGGTTATGGCTACACCTTC
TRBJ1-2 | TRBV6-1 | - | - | CASSLSTNYGYTF | TGTGCCAGCAGCCTTTCTACTAACTATGGCTACACCTTC
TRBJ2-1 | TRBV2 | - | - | CASSAFSNEQFF | TGTGCCAGCAGTGCCTTTTCCAATGAGCAGTTCTTC
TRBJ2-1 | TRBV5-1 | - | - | CASSLVGAARSYNEQFF | TGCGCCAGCAGCTTGGTAGGGGCGGCCAGGTCCTACAATGAGCAGTTCTTC
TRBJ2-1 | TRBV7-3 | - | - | CASSLGGTYNEQFF | TGTGCCAGCAGCTTGGGGGGAACCTACAATGAGCAGTTCTTC
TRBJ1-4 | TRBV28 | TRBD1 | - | CASSTGTGYNEKLFF | TGTGCCAGCAGTACGGGGACAGGGTATAATGAAAAACTGTTTTTT
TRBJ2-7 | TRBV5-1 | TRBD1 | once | CASSLVTGGIYEQYF | TGCGCCAGCAGCTTGGTAACAGGGGGGATCTACGAGCAGTACTTC
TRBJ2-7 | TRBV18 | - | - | CASSEGMVGYEQYF | TGTGCCAGCTCAGAGGGGATGGTCGGCTACGAGCAGTACTTC
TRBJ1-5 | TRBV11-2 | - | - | CASSFSRVQPQHF | TGTGCCAGCAGCTTCAGCAGGGTTCAGCCCCAGCATTTT
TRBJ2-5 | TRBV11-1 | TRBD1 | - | CASSANRDSAGAQYF | TGTGCCAGCAGCGCGAACAGGGACAGCGCCGGGGCCCAGTACTTC